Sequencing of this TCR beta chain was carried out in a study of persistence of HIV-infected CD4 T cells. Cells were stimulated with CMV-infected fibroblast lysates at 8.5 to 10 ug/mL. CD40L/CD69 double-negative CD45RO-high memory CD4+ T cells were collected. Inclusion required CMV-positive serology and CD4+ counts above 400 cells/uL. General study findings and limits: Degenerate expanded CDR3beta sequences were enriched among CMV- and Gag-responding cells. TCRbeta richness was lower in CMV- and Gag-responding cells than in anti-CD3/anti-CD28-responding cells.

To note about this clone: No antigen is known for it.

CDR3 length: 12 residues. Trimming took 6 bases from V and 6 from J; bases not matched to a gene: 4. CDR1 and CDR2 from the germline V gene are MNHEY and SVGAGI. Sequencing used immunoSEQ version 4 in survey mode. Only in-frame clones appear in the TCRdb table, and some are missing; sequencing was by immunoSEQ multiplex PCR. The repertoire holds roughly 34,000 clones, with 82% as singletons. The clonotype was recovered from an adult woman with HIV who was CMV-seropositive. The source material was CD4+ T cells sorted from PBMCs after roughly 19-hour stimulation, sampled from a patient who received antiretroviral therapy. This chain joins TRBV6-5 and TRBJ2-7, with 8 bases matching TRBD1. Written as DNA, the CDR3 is TGTGCCAGCAGGGACAGGGTCGGCGAGCAGTACTTC. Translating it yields CASRDRVGEQYF.